The T cell receptor (beta chain) described here comes from a study of T cells in Graves' hyperthyroidism and ophthalmopathy. Study results and caveats: In blood, most of the thyroid clonotypes expanded above 0.001 were also present.

Amplified TCR beta CDR3 regions came from RNA transcripts. During a first-round RT-PCR of the TCR CDR3, the HTBI primer set was used. TCRdb re-analysed the multiplex PCR reads in MiXCR, keeping a single row per CDR3 protein. The sample shows some 380,000 distinct CDR3 sequences, around an eighth of them seen only once. Per the germline V gene, CDR1 is MNHEY and CDR2 is SMNVEV (reference sequence). This CDR3 comprises 15 residues. The V segment lost 4 bases and the J segment 5 bases; nucleotides outside the gene matches: 10. There are a few counts of this clonotype. No antigen is known for it. Any patient presenting with uncontrolled infection, other autoimmune disease, pregnancy or lactation was left out. PBMCs were sourced from roughly 10 ml fresh peripheral blood.

The source of this sequence is a man aged 25 to 40 with Graves' hyperthyroidism that later progressed to Graves' ophthalmopathy. The source material was blood. This rearrangement joins TRBV27 to TRBJ1-1; 7 nucleotides line up with TRBD1. In DNA form, the CDR3 reads TGTGCCAGCAGTTCAACGACAGGGCCGGGGACTGAAGCTTTCTTT. It yields the protein CASSSTTGPGTEAFF.